This T cell receptor beta chain was identified in a study of shared clonotypes between healthy human individuals. CDR1 and CDR2 (germline): SGHRS, YFSETQ. Trimming pared 0 bases from V and 8 bases from J, leaving 13 bases between. The CDR3 loop spans 14 amino acids. Sequencing used immunoSEQ multiplex PCR; TCRdb keeps in-frame clones, though not all of them. The repertoire holds approximately 1.1 million clones, with 78% as singletons. This chain uses TRBV5-1 with TRBJ2-3; D is tentatively TRBD1 or TRBD2 (5 bases each). This TCR came from a man between 18 and 29 years old in good health. Some clones in this sample may be carry-over from other donors' samples. The sequencing sample was made of memory CD4+ T cells from PBMCs. Subset in this sample: CD45RA-negative fraction. The CDR3 reads CASSLDQGEGTQYF. The CDR3, as DNA: TGCGCCAGCAGCTTGGATCAGGGAGAGGGTACGCAGTATTTT.